The 32 T cell receptor beta chains below all came from one sample that was sequenced in a study of cytomegalovirus exposure and HLA in healthy donors. The PCR used 60 Vbeta and 13 Jbeta primers. Clones were read by immunoSEQ multiplex PCR, and TCRdb kept only the in-frame ones, dropping some. The sample has roughly 31,000 clones, 62% seen once; the top ten hold around 40%. What was sequenced was PBMCs. These receptors were collected from a male donor in good health and CMV-seropositive.

The chain links TRBV5-1 to TRBJ1-1; possibly TRBD1 for D (6 bases). CDR3 length equals 14 residues. V was clipped by 5 bases and J by 1 base, with 12 bases between them. Germline CDR1 SGHRS, CDR2 YFSETQ. The CDR3 nucleotides are TGCGCCAGCAGTCCAGGACAGACGAACACTGAAGCTTTCTTT. Amino acids: CASSPGQTNTEAFF.

The V and J genes are TRBV28 and TRBJ1-5; D perhaps matches TRBD1 (6 bases). The CDR3 extends over 15 amino acids. Germline V gene data show CDR1 as MDHEN and CDR2 as SYDVKM. V was clipped by 3 bases and J by 3 bases, with 12 bases between them. CDR3 protein: CASSFAGAFNQPQHF. CDR3 nucleotide sequence: TGTGCCAGCAGTTTTGCAGGGGCTTTCAATCAGCCCCAGCATTTT.

The chain is built from TRBV6-5 and TRBJ2-1; a weak D match, TRBD2 (7 bases). This CDR3 has 13 residues. Germline V CDR1 and CDR2: MNHEY, SVGAGI. V gave up 4 bases and J gave up 8 bases, with 12 bases separating them. CDR3: CASSSLRGHEQFF. In DNA, the CDR3 is TGTGCCAGCAGTTCCCTGCGGGGGCATGAGCAGTTCTTC.

The V and J genes are TRBV6-4 and TRBJ2-1, with TRBD2 matching 13 bases. The CDR3 is made up of 15 amino acids. The ends lost 6 bases at V and 2 bases at J; junction bases unmatched: 1. The V gene's germline CDR1 is MRHNA and CDR2 SNTAGT. DNA of the CDR3: TGTGCCAGCAGCGGACTAGCGGGAGCCTACAATGAGCAGTTCTTC. Translated, it gives CASSGLAGAYNEQFF.

The rearrangement uses TRBV5-1 and TRBJ2-3; D perhaps matches TRBD2 (5 bases). This CDR3 contains 15 residues. V shed 4 bases and J shed 3 bases, with 15 bases lying between them. The V gene's germline CDR1 is SGHRS and CDR2 YFSETQ. CDR3 nucleotide sequence: TGCGCCAGCAGCCCGAGGGTCTCTCGAACAGATACGCAGTATTTT. Translating it yields CASSPRVSRTDTQYF.

The chain carries TRBV18 and TRBJ1-1; D is unresolved. Between the trimmed V and J ends, which lost 3 bases and 0 bases, there was a span of 14 bases. From germline, CDR1 is KGHSH and CDR2 LQKENI. The CDR3 extends over 16 amino acids. The CDR3: CASSPSRDSVNTEAFF. CDR3 DNA sequence: TGTGCCAGCTCACCTTCGAGGGATAGTGTGAACACTGAAGCTTTCTTT.

V usage is TRBV29-1 and J usage is TRBJ1-1; 10 bases map to TRBD1. Unmatched junction bases numbered 10, after V lost 5 bases and J lost 7 bases. This CDR3 spans 14 amino acids. Germline V CDR1 and CDR2: SQVTM, ANQGSEA. The CDR3 DNA reads TGCAGCGTTACCACCGGGACAGGGGCGGATGAAGCTTTCTTT. The encoded protein is CSVTTGTGADEAFF.

The chain has TRBV5-1 and TRBJ1-4; 7 nucleotides align to TRBD1. With 0 bases clipped from V and 5 bases from J, the junction kept 4 bases outside the gene matches. The CDR3 loop spans 15 amino acids. The germline CDR1 and CDR2 sequences are SGHRS and YFSETQ. The CDR3 loop is CASSLALQGNEKLFF. Here the CDR3 DNA reads TGCGCCAGCAGCTTGGCCCTACAGGGGAATGAAAAACTGTTTTTT.

The table lists this clone with a few counts. V gene TRBV4-1 combines with J gene TRBJ1-1; D not resolved. CDR1 is MGHRA, CDR2 YSYEKL, per germline. V lost 3 bases and J 1 base, leaving 9 bases between the germline ends. The CDR3 runs 14 residues. This CDR3 reads CASSQREGNTEAFF. The CDR3 nucleotides are TGCGCCAGCAGCCAGAGAGAGGGGAACACTGAAGCTTTCTTT.

This clone has more than one count but fewer than ten. V is TRBV21-1 and J is TRBJ2-6; no DNA check was done on the table's D call, TRBD2. TRBV21-1 is recorded as a pseudogene. This CDR3 comprises 15 residues. CDR3: CASSKPLSGANVLTF. DNA for the CDR3: TGTGCCAGCAGCAAACCCCTCTCTGGGGCCAACGTCCTGACTTTC.

This rearrangement joins TRBV6-1 to TRBJ1-5; D remains unclear. The ends were cut back, 5 bases at V and 1 base at J, with 12 bases in the middle. The germline gives CDR1 MNHNS, CDR2 SASEGT. CDR3 size: 15 residues. As DNA, the CDR3 is TGTGCCAGCAGTCACGGGGTTGGAAGCAATCAGCCCCAGCATTTT. This sequence encodes CASSHGVGSNQPQHF.

This clone was counted between two and nine times. V is TRBV5-6 and J is TRBJ1-2, with 10 bases lining up with TRBD1. After removal of 7 bases from V and 4 bases from J, the junction contained 7 bases not matched to a gene. Germline CDR1 is SGHDT and CDR2 is YYEEEE. The CDR3 spans 14 residues. The CDR3 loop is CASGGTGATYGYTF. CDR3 bases: TGTGCCAGCGGCGGGACAGGGGCTACCTATGGCTACACCTTC.

This clone was observed once. J is TRBJ2-3 and V is TRBV30; D might be TRBD2 (5 bases). V lost 1 base, J lost 3 bases, and 11 bases lay in between. Germline-derived CDR1 and CDR2 are GTSNPN and SVGIG (reference sequence). The CDR3 is made up of 14 amino acids. CDR3 sequence (DNA): TGTGCCTGGAGTGCCGGGGTGGGGACAGATACGCAGTATTTT. The encoded protein is CAWSAGVGTDTQYF.

The chain is built from TRBV6-1 and TRBJ1-1, with D uncertain. CDR1 and CDR2 (germline): MNHNS, SASEGT. V shed 3 bases and J shed 5 bases, with 7 bases lying between them. CDR3 length: 12 residues. For the CDR3, the DNA is TGTGCCAGCAGTGATGAGGTAACTGAAGCTTTCTTT. Protein: CASSDEVTEAFF.

The chain carries TRBV5-8 and TRBJ2-3; 8 nucleotides align to TRBD1. Germline-derived CDR1 and CDR2 are SGHTS and YDEGEE. V was clipped by 4 bases and J by 4 bases; unmatched bases: 11. CDR3 length equals 16 residues. This CDR3 is CASSLEGQGASDTQYF. The CDR3 coding sequence is TGTGCCAGCAGCCTGGAAGGGCAGGGGGCGTCAGATACGCAGTATTTT.

J is TRBJ2-3 and V is TRBV15; 11 bases match TRBD1. V was pared by 6 bases and J by 2 bases, with 1 base of the junction left unmatched. The CDR3 runs to 14 residues. Germline assignment: CDR1 LNHNV and CDR2 YYDKDF (reference sequence). The CDR3 protein is CATRGQGDTDTQYF. CDR3 DNA: TGTGCCACCAGGGGACAGGGGGACACAGATACGCAGTATTTT.

The genes are TRBV7-3 and TRBJ1-1; TRBD1 might be the D (6 bases). CDR3 length equals 13 residues. Germline V lookup: CDR1 SGHTA, CDR2 FQGTGA. Trimming took off 6 bases at V and 5 bases at J, with 13 bases between the two ends. In nucleotides, the CDR3 is TGTGCCAGCAGAAGAGGGGGTTGGACTGAAGCTTTCTTT. It codes for CASRRGGWTEAFF.

The chain couples TRBV4-1 to TRBJ1-1; D is unresolved. Germline CDR1 and CDR2: MGHRA and YSYEKL. V lost 5 bases and J 3 bases, leaving 10 bases between the germline ends. This CDR3 comprises 13 residues. CDR3 sequence: CASSNSRDTEAFF. CDR3 coding DNA: TGCGCCAGCAGCAACTCGAGGGACACTGAAGCTTTCTTT.

This clone was observed a handful of times. The gene calls are TRBV30 and TRBJ2-3; tentative D call: TRBD1 (6 bases). The CDR3 runs to 16 residues. V was pared by 1 base and J by 4 bases, with 18 bases between. Germline V gene lookup returns CDR1 GTSNPN and CDR2 SVGIG (reference sequence). The CDR3 here is CAWSGQAGVVADTQYF. DNA for the CDR3: TGTGCCTGGAGTGGCCAGGCAGGGGTTGTCGCAGATACGCAGTATTTT. Drawing the rest from reference TRBV30 and TRBJ2-3, the complete variable domain is SQTIHQWPATLVQPVGSPLSLECTVEGTSNPNLYWYRQAAGRGLQLLFYSVGIGQISSEVPQNLSASRPQDRQFILSSKKLLLSDSGFYLCAWSGQAGVVADTQYFGPGTRLTVL.

The rearrangement uses TRBV2 and TRBJ2-1; TRBD2 matches at 11 bases. The J segment lost 0 bases and the V segment lost 6 bases, leaving 7 bases of the junction unmatched. Germline values: CDR1 SNHLY, CDR2 FYNNEI. The CDR3 length is 17 residues. CDR3 DNA: TGTGCCAGCAGGCCGGGACTAGCGGTTTCCTCCTACAATGAGCAGTTCTTC. This codes for CASRPGLAVSSYNEQFF.

Notes on this clone: Its ends do not fully match the called genes, so a read error is possible. J is TRBJ1-6 and V is TRBV7-9, with a possible D match to TRBD1 (5 bases). Germline V gene data show CDR1 as SEHNR and CDR2 as FQNEAQ (reference sequence). CDR3 size: 15 residues. The CDR3 coding sequence is TGTTCCAGCAGGTTTACAGGAGATTATAATTCACCCCTCCACTTT. It is translated as CSSRFTGDYNSPLHF.

V and J are TRBV2 and TRBJ1-1, with TRBD1 matching over 8 bases. This CDR3 has 15 residues. The J segment lost 4 bases and the V segment lost 8 bases, leaving 12 bases of the junction unmatched. The germline V gene has CDR1 SNHLY and CDR2 FYNNEI. The CDR3 region is CASRVGQGAVTEAFF. The DNA of the CDR3 is TGTGCCAGCCGGGTGGGGCAGGGGGCGGTCACTGAAGCTTTCTTT.

This CDR3 is CAWSRPGQAYEQYF. The CDR3 DNA sequence: TGTGCCTGGAGCCGACCAGGACAGGCCTACGAGCAGTACTTC. This chain links TRBV30 with TRBJ2-7, with 7 bases fitting TRBD1. CDR1 is GTSNPN and CDR2 is SVGIG in the germline V gene (reference sequence). The CDR3 extends over 14 amino acids. After removal of 3 bases from V and 2 bases from J, the junction contained 7 bases not matched to a gene. Full variable domain (remainder filled in from reference TRBV30 and TRBJ2-7): SQTIHQWPATLVQPVGSPLSLECTVEGTSNPNLYWYRQAAGRGLQLLFYSVGIGQISSEVPQNLSASRPQDRQFILSSKKLLLSDSGFYLCAWSRPGQAYEQYFGPGTRLTVT.

This clone was counted once. The chain uses TRBV6-1 and TRBJ1-4; D is perhaps TRBD1 (5 bases). Trimming took off 4 bases at V and 4 bases at J, with 16 bases between the two ends. CDR3 length: 16 amino acids. CDR1 and CDR2 (germline): MNHNS, SASEGT. In nucleotides, the CDR3 is TGTGCCAGCAGTGCTCACCTGGGGGGGTTTAATGAAAAACTGTTTTTT. Translated, it gives CASSAHLGGFNEKLFF.

J is TRBJ1-1 and V is TRBV2, with D maybe TRBD1 (6 bases). The V end lost 5 bases, the J end lost 10 bases, and 14 bases lay between the germline ends. Germline CDR1 reads SNHLY; CDR2 reads FYNNEI. This CDR3 region has 12 residues. The CDR3: CASSTPNRVAFF. As DNA, the CDR3 is TGTGCCAGCAGTACACCCAACAGGGTAGCTTTCTTT.

The chain has TRBV14 and TRBJ1-1; D might be TRBD1 (6 bases). Germline V lookup: CDR1 SGHDN, CDR2 FVKESK. Trimming left V 4 bases short and J 6 bases short, with 18 bases between. This CDR3 is built from 15 residues. CDR3 DNA sequence: TGTGCCAGCAGCCGCCGGACAGTTTTTGGCGCTGAAGCTTTCTTT. Translation: CASSRRTVFGAEAFF.

This clone was detected a few times. One end of the junction fails to match germline, which may point to a read error. V is TRBV7-9 and J is TRBJ1-6; 8 bases are a match to TRBD1. Germline CDR1 reads SEHNR; CDR2 reads FQNEAQ (reference sequence). This CDR3 comprises 16 residues. The CDR3 region has the DNA TGTTCCAGCAGCCACGGACAGGGCTTTTTTAATTCGCCCCTCCACTTT. This codes for CSSSHGQGFFNSPLHF.

J is TRBJ2-6 and V is TRBV5-1, with 7 positions matching TRBD1. The CDR3 length is 17 residues. The trim removed 2 bases at V and 0 bases at J, leaving 5 bases unmatched. CDR1 SGHRS and CDR2 YFSETQ come from the germline V gene. CDR3 sequence: CASSLRDSHSGANVLTF. The CDR3 DNA reads TGCGCCAGCAGCTTAAGGGACAGCCACTCTGGGGCCAACGTCCTGACTTTC.

V gene TRBV5-1 combines with J gene TRBJ2-3, with a weak D call TRBD1 (5 bases). The CDR3 covers 14 residues. Germline V gives CDR1 SGHRS, CDR2 YFSETQ. Trimming removed 0 bases at V and 6 bases at J, with 11 bases between. The CDR3 loop reads CASSLALKGDTQYF. CDR3 nucleotide sequence: TGCGCCAGCAGCTTGGCCCTCAAGGGGGATACGCAGTATTTT.

Comment on this clone: The identical CDR3 is also encoded by other nucleotide sequences in the sample. The chain joins TRBV5-1 to TRBJ1-5, with 7 bases matching TRBD1. Germline V CDR1 and CDR2: SGHRS, YFSETQ. Trimming removed 3 bases from V and 5 bases from J; junction bases left unmatched: 8. This CDR3 region has 15 residues. The CDR3 region is CASSWTGSSDQPQHF. Here the CDR3 DNA reads TGCGCCAGCAGCTGGACAGGTTCGAGCGATCAGCCCCAGCATTTT.

This clone has a handful of counts. This sequence joins TRBV28 and TRBJ2-5; the match to TRBD2 covers 8 bases. The trim removed 6 bases at V and 5 bases at J, leaving 8 bases unmatched. From germline, CDR1 is MDHEN and CDR2 SYDVKM. This CDR3 has 14 residues. This CDR3 is CASRERGGWETQYF. CDR3 DNA: TGTGCCAGCAGGGAACGGGGGGGCTGGGAGACCCAGTACTTC. Full variable domain (rest looked up from reference TRBV28 and TRBJ2-5): DVKVTQSSRYLVKRTGEKVFLECVQDMDHENMFWYRQDPGLGLRLIYFSYDVKMKEKGDIPEGYSVSREKKERFSLILESASTNQTSMYLCASRERGGWETQYFGPGTRLLVL.

This clone has only one observation. This chain links TRBV7-3 with TRBJ1-1; D unresolved. Germline V gene sequence: CDR1 SGHTA, CDR2 FQGTGA. The CDR3 is 14 residues long. Trimming removed 2 bases from V and 4 bases from J, with 11 bases in between. The CDR3 loop reads CASSLEGIATEAFF. CDR3 nucleotides: TGTGCCAGCAGCTTAGAGGGAATAGCCACTGAAGCTTTCTTT.